Listed below are T cell receptor beta chains from one sample, sequenced in a study of T-cell memory formation after mild COVID-19. TCRdb re-derived calls from the 5' RACE reads in MiXCR, one entry per CDR3 protein. The table lists hundreds of thousands of distinct CDR3 sequences, about 22% of them singletons. The sample was PBMCs or a T cell subset sorted from them (not recorded which). All receptors derive from an adult woman who had mild COVID-19 (a few samples of this study predate the infection). Cell type and time point are not known. Each CDR3 is given with its conserved first and last residue. The D gene is left open where the match is weak. Clone sizes are given selectively: once, few, many, or a class where the clone is expanded.

>TRBD2|NA|TRBV7-8|TRBJ2-3
CASSLVTGGSGHTQYF
TGTGCCAGCAGCTTAGTTACGGGAGGTTCGGGACATACGCAGTATTTT
>NA|NA|TRBV7-8|TRBJ1-5
CASSFMWDLDQPQHF
TGTGCCAGCAGCTTTATGTGGGACCTTGATCAGCCCCAGCATTTT
>NA|few|TRBV4-1|TRBJ1-1
CASSGRGSGTEAFF
TGCGCCAGCAGCGGCCGGGGGTCGGGCACTGAAGCTTTCTTT
>NA|few|TRBV4-1|TRBJ2-3
CASSRQQAGDTQYF
TGCGCCAGCAGCCGCCAACAAGCCGGAGATACGCAGTATTTT
>TRBD2|NA|TRBV6-2/TRBV6-3|TRBJ2-2
CASRLAGDIGELFF
TGTGCCAGCAGACTAGCGGGAGATATCGGGGAGCTGTTTTTT
>TRBD1|few|TRBV20-1|TRBJ2-3
CSARRTGADTQYF
TGCAGTGCTAGACGTACAGGGGCAGATACGCAGTATTTT
>NA|NA|TRBV6-5|TRBJ2-7
CASMAPGEWAEQYF
TGTGCCAGCATGGCCCCAGGAGAGTGGGCCGAGCAGTACTTC
>NA|few|TRBV12-3/TRBV12-4|TRBJ1-2
CASGRDPYYGYTF
TGTGCCAGCGGCCGGGACCCGTACTATGGCTACACCTTC
>TRBD1|NA|TRBV5-1|TRBJ2-3
CASSLMGQGTDTQYF
TGCGCCAGCAGCTTGATGGGACAGGGCACAGATACGCAGTATTTT
>NA|NA|TRBV12-3/TRBV12-4|TRBJ1-5
CASSFQGTGNQPQHF
TGTGCCAGCAGTTTTCAGGGGACGGGCAATCAGCCCCAGCATTTT
>NA|few|TRBV15|TRBJ2-7
CATSTNPGTWGEQYF
TGTGCCACCAGTACGAATCCCGGGACATGGGGCGAGCAGTACTTC
>TRBD1|many|TRBV7-2|TRBJ1-1
CASSPDRVQEAFF
TGTGCCAGCAGCCCCGACAGGGTGCAGGAAGCTTTCTTT
>NA|few|TRBV6-1|TRBJ2-3
CASSEDRLARGTQYF
TGTGCCAGCAGTGAAGACCGACTGGCCCGGGGTACGCAGTATTTT
>TRBD1|many|TRBV5-1|TRBJ1-1
CASSLDGGTGASEAFF
TGCGCCAGCAGCTTGGATGGGGGGACAGGGGCGAGTGAAGCTTTCTTT
>NA|few|TRBV12-3/TRBV12-4|TRBJ1-2
CASSSTFEGYGYTF
TGTGCCAGCAGTTCCACATTTGAGGGCTATGGCTACACCTTC
>TRBD1|few|TRBV10-3|TRBJ2-7
CAISPPGGKGEQYF
TGTGCCATCAGCCCTCCAGGGGGAAAGGGCGAGCAGTACTTC
>TRBD2|NA|TRBV7-2|TRBJ2-1
CASSNGLRGGPSNEQFF
TGTGCCAGCAGCAACGGACTCCGGGGAGGGCCTTCAAATGAGCAGTTCTTC
>TRBD2|NA|TRBV20-1|TRBJ2-5
CSASIRASGFQETQYF
TGCAGTGCTAGTATTAGGGCTAGCGGGTTCCAGGAGACCCAGTACTTC
>TRBD2|NA|TRBV4-1|TRBJ2-1
CASARLRGGGNEQFF
TGCGCCAGCGCACGACTGCGCGGGGGGGGTAATGAGCAGTTCTTC
>NA|NA|TRBV5-8|TRBJ2-1
CASRIAEQFF
TGTGCCAGCAGAATCGCGGAGCAGTTCTTC
>NA|few|TRBV6-6|TRBJ1-1
CASSDSRALNTEAFF
TGTGCCAGCAGCGACAGCCGCGCGTTGAACACTGAAGCTTTCTTT
>TRBD2|NA|TRBV9|TRBJ2-3
CASSGAGGPTDTQYF
TGTGCCAGCAGCGGAGCGGGGGGCCCCACAGATACGCAGTATTTT
>NA|many|TRBV29-1|TRBJ2-1
CSVDISGTNEQFF
TGCAGCGTTGACATTTCGGGGACAAATGAGCAGTTCTTC
>NA|few|TRBV19|TRBJ1-1
CASKNPVRNTEAFF
TGTGCCAGTAAGAACCCGGTCCGCAACACTGAAGCTTTCTTT
>NA|NA|TRBV19|TRBJ1-2
CASRRGGSNYGYTF
TGTGCCAGCCGGCGGGGGGGCTCTAACTATGGCTACACCTTC
>NA|few|TRBV27|TRBJ2-7
CASSLSTGDYEQYF
TGTGCCAGCAGTTTATCGACCGGGGACTACGAGCAGTACTTC
>TRBD1|NA|TRBV2|TRBJ2-2
CASSEAFRTGSNTGELFF
TGTGCCAGCAGTGAAGCATTTAGGACAGGGTCGAACACCGGGGAGCTGTTTTTT
>NA|NA|TRBV20-1|TRBJ1-2
CSAPTESTGLNYGYTF
TGCAGTGCCCCGACAGAGTCGACAGGCCTGAACTATGGCTACACCTTC
>NA|NA|TRBV28|TRBJ1-2
CASSFQDGGYTF
TGTGCCAGCAGTTTTCAAGACGGTGGCTACACCTTC
>NA|many|TRBV7-8|TRBJ2-3
CASSLNVGTDTQYF
TGTGCCAGCAGCTTAAATGTAGGGACAGATACGCAGTATTTT
>NA|NA|TRBV12-3/TRBV12-4|TRBJ1-5
CARAPRPRSNQPQHF
TGTGCCAGAGCCCCCCGACCCAGGAGCAATCAGCCCCAGCATTTT
>TRBD1|NA|TRBV7-7|TRBJ1-3
CASSLGQGFGNTIYF
TGTGCTAGCAGCTTAGGACAGGGTTTCGGAAACACCATATATTTT
>NA|NA|TRBV27|TRBJ2-2
CASSLSGERNTGELFF
TGTGCCAGCAGTTTATCGGGGGAAAGGAACACCGGGGAGCTGTTTTTT
>NA|few|TRBV9|TRBJ2-3
CASSLQQGSSGRQYF
TGTGCCAGCAGCCTCCAGCAGGGTTCTTCGGGAAGGCAGTATTTT
>TRBD1|NA|TRBV7-2|TRBJ1-1
CASSLRTGLSQRTEAFF
TGTGCCAGCAGCTTACGGACAGGGTTAAGTCAAAGGACTGAAGCTTTCTTT
>TRBD1|NA|TRBV7-2|TRBJ1-2
CASSNRQGVLYGYTF
TGTGCCAGCAGCAATAGACAGGGAGTCTTATATGGCTACACCTTC
>TRBD2|few|TRBV3-1|TRBJ2-2
CASSHSGMNTGELFF
TGTGCCAGCAGCCATAGCGGGATGAACACCGGGGAGCTGTTTTTT
>NA|NA|TRBV19|TRBJ1-4
CASSMPAIFSSTNEKLFF
TGTGCCAGTAGTATGCCCGCGATTTTTAGCTCAACTAATGAAAAACTGTTTTTT
>NA|NA|TRBV27|TRBJ1-1
CASSPDMMNTEAFF
TGTGCCAGCAGTCCGGACATGATGAACACTGAAGCTTTCTTT
>TRBD1|NA|TRBV9|TRBJ2-7
CASSPGTGNHEQYF
TGTGCCAGCAGTCCCGGGACAGGGAACCACGAGCAGTACTTC
>NA|NA|TRBV7-9|TRBJ2-1
CASSPRGLLHNEQFF
TGTGCCAGCAGCCCGAGGGGACTCCTGCACAATGAGCAGTTCTTC
>NA|NA|TRBV15|TRBJ2-3
CATRISGPTDTQYF
TGTGCCACCAGGATCAGCGGGCCGACAGATACGCAGTATTTT
>NA|NA|TRBV9|TRBJ2-2
CASSVSSPGLTYTGELFF
TGTGCCAGCAGCGTATCCTCTCCCGGCCTCACCTACACCGGGGAGCTGTTTTTT
>NA|few|TRBV6-1|TRBJ2-1
CASSDTLFSYNEQFF
TGTGCCAGCAGTGACACACTTTTCTCCTACAATGAGCAGTTCTTC
>NA|NA|TRBV4-3|TRBJ1-5
CASSQDWAARNQPQHF
TGCGCCAGCAGCCAAGATTGGGCGGCCAGGAATCAGCCCCAGCATTTT
>TRBD2|few|TRBV29-1|TRBJ2-7
CSVNPSGGPYEQYF
TGCAGCGTTAACCCTAGCGGGGGACCCTACGAGCAGTACTTC
>NA|few|TRBV4-3|TRBJ1-1
CASSQDPRRNTEAFF
TGCGCCAGCAGCCAAGACCCCAGGAGGAACACTGAAGCTTTCTTT
>TRBD2|few|TRBV29-1|TRBJ2-3
CSVVLAGVTDTQYF
TGCAGCGTTGTCTTGGCGGGAGTTACAGATACGCAGTATTTT
>NA|NA|TRBV19|TRBJ2-1
CASGDFLWDEQFF
TGTGCCAGTGGGGACTTCCTTTGGGATGAGCAGTTCTTC
>NA|NA|TRBV6-2/TRBV6-3|TRBJ2-1
CASSHRLSPRVGEQFF
TGTGCCAGCAGCCACCGACTATCGCCCCGGGTTGGGGAGCAGTTCTTC
>TRBD2|few|TRBV18|TRBJ2-1
CASSPTSGRDDEQFF
TGTGCCAGCTCTCCGACTAGCGGGAGGGATGATGAGCAGTTCTTC